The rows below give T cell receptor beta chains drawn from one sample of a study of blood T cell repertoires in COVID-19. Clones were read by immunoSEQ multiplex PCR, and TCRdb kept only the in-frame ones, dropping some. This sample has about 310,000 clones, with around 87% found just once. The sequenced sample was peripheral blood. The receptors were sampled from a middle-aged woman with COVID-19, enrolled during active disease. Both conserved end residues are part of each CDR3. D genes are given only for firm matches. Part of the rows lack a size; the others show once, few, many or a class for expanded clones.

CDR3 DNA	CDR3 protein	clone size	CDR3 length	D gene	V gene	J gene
TGTGCCAGCAGTTCTTTTATCCGGGGTCCGAACACTGAAGCTTTCTTT	CASSSFIRGPNTEAFF	once	16	.	TRBV6-2/TRBV6-3	TRBJ1-1
TGTGCCAGCAGCCAAGATGGCCCTAGCGGAAATTACGAGCAGTACTTC	CASSQDGPSGNYEQYF	.	16	TRBD2	TRBV3-1/TRBV3-2	TRBJ2-7
TGCAGTGCAAGGACTAGCGGTGAGCAGTTCTTC	CSARTSGEQFF	.	11	TRBD2	TRBV20-1	TRBJ2-1
TGTGCCAGCAGTTTATACAGGGAGTGGATCGGAGAGACCCAGTACTTC	CASSLYREWIGETQYF	.	16	.	TRBV28	TRBJ2-5
TGTGCCAGCAGCGTAGCCGGGGGGGGTAGTGCAGATACGCAGTATTTT	CASSVAGGGSADTQYF	.	16	TRBD2	TRBV9	TRBJ2-3
TGTGCCAGCGAGGCCGGGACTAGCGGTGGCGAGCAGTACTTC	CASEAGTSGGEQYF	once	14	TRBD2	TRBV6-5	TRBJ2-7
TGCGCCAGCAGCTTGAACAATATGAACACTGAAGCTTTCTTT	CASSLNNMNTEAFF	.	14	.	TRBV5-1	TRBJ1-1
TGTGCCATCAGTGCCAATGACAGGGGCCCAACTAATGAAAAACTGTTTTTT	CAISANDRGPTNEKLFF	.	17	TRBD1	TRBV10-3	TRBJ1-4
TGTGCCAGCAGTGAATTGGGGCAGGGCGAGCAGTACTTC	CASSELGQGEQYF	few	13	.	TRBV25-1	TRBJ2-7
TGTGCCACCAGTGATTCGGGGACTAGCGGGGGGTTGGGGGAGACCCAGTACTTC	CATSDSGTSGGLGETQYF	once	18	TRBD2	TRBV24-1	TRBJ2-5
TGTGCCAGCAGCGTAGACAGGGACACTGAAGCTTTCTTT	CASSVDRDTEAFF	.	13	TRBD1	TRBV6-5	TRBJ1-1
TGCGCCAGCAGCTTAGGGGGGGAACACTACGAGCAGTACTTC	CASSLGGEHYEQYF	.	14	.	TRBV5-1	TRBJ2-7
TGTGCCATCAGTGTAGGCATAGCTGGTGATGGCTACACCTTC	CAISVGIAGDGYTF	.	14	.	TRBV10-3	TRBJ1-2
TGTGCCAGCAGTCCCCATGGGGGGTGGTATAGCAATCAGCCCCAGCATTTT	CASSPHGGWYSNQPQHF	.	17	.	TRBV27	TRBJ1-5
TGTGCCAGCACCACGACAGCTAACTATGGCTACACCTTC	CASTTTANYGYTF	.	13	.	TRBV5-4	TRBJ1-2
TGTGCCACAGGACGGGAGGGGGGGCGAGATACGCAGTATTTT	CATGREGGRDTQYF	.	14	TRBD2	TRBV6-5	TRBJ2-3
TGTGCCAGCAGCCCGGGGACAGAATCCTACGAGCAGTACTTC	CASSPGTESYEQYF	.	14	TRBD1	TRBV7-9	TRBJ2-7
TGTGCCAGCAGCGTCCTTGGGGGGTTACAAGAGACCCAGTACTTC	CASSVLGGLQETQYF	.	15	.	TRBV9	TRBJ2-5
TGTGCCATCAGAAACCTCATCTCGAGCTCTGGAAACACCATATATTTT	CAIRNLISSSGNTIYF	.	16	.	TRBV10-3	TRBJ1-3
TGTGCCAGCAGCCACGGACAGGGGTCCTACAATGAGCAGTTCTTC	CASSHGQGSYNEQFF	once	15	TRBD1	TRBV7-3	TRBJ2-1
TGTGCCAGCAGCGCCGGACAGGGGGCCTTCGAAGCAGATACGCAGTATTTT	CASSAGQGAFEADTQYF	.	17	TRBD1	TRBV9	TRBJ2-3
TGTGCCAGCAGCCCTCAGAACTATGGCTACACCTTC	CASSPQNYGYTF	.	12	.	TRBV7-2	TRBJ1-2
TGTGCCAGCAGCCGCCACCATTCTAGCGGGGGGGCCGATGAGCAGTTCTTC	CASSRHHSSGGADEQFF	once	17	TRBD2	TRBV9	TRBJ2-1
TGCGCCAGCAGCCGACGGACAGGGGGAGCAATGAACACTGAAGCTTTCTTT	CASSRRTGGAMNTEAFF	.	17	TRBD1	TRBV5-1	TRBJ1-1
TGTGCCAGCTCACCACCGGGGGGGAGCACAGATACGCAGTATTTT	CASSPPGGSTDTQYF	once	15	TRBD2	TRBV18	TRBJ2-3
TGTGCCAGCAGCCGACGACTAGCGGGTTCCTACAATGAGCAGTTCTTC	CASSRRLAGSYNEQFF	.	16	TRBD2	TRBV7-9	TRBJ2-1